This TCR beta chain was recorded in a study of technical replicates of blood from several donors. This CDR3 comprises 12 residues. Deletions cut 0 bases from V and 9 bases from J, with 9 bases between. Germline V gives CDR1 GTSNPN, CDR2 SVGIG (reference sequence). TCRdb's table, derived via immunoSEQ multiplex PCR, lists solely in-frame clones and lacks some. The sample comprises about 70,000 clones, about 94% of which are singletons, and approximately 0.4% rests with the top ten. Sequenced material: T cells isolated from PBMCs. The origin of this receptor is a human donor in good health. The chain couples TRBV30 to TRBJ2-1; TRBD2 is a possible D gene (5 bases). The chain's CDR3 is CAWSVRAREQFF. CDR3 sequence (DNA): TGTGCCTGGAGTGTGAGGGCCCGTGAGCAGTTCTTC. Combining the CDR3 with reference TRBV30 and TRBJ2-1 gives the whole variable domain SQTIHQWPATLVQPVGSPLSLECTVEGTSNPNLYWYRQAAGRGLQLLFYSVGIGQISSEVPQNLSASRPQDRQFILSSKKLLLSDSGFYLCAWSVRAREQFFGPGTRLTVL.